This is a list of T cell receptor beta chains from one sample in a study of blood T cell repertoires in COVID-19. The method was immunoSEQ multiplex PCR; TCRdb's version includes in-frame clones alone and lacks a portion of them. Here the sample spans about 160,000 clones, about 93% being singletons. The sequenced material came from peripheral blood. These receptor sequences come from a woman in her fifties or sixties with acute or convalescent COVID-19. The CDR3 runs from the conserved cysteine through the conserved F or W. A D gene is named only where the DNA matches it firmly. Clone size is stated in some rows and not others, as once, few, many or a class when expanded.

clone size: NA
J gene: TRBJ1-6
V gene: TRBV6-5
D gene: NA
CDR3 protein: CASSYTTNSPLHF
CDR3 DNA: TGTGCCAGCAGTTACACTACTAATTCACCCCTCCACTTT

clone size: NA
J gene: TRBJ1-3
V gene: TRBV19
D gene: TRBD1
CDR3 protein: CATPDRHGNTIYF
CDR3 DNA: TGTGCCACCCCGGACAGGCATGGAAACACCATATATTTT

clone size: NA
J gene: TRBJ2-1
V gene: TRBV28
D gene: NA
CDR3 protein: CASSLGGEGVEQFF
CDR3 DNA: TGTGCCAGCAGTTTGGGGGGAGAAGGGGTTGAGCAGTTCTTC

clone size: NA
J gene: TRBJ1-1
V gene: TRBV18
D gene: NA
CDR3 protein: CASSPQGTEAFF
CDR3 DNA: TGTGCCAGCTCACCACAGGGGACAGAAGCTTTCTTT

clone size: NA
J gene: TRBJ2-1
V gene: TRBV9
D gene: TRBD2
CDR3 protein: CASSVAPSGGFGEQFF
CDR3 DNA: TGTGCCAGCAGCGTAGCGCCTAGCGGGGGCTTTGGTGAGCAGTTCTTC

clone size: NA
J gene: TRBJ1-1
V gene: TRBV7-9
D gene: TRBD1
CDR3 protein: CASSAYRDRGGTEAFF
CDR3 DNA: TGTGCCAGCAGCGCGTACCGCGACAGGGGTGGAACTGAAGCTTTCTTT

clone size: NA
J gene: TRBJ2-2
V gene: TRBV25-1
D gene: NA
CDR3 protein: CASSESLGDTGELFF
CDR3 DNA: TGTGCCAGCAGTGAAAGTTTGGGAGACACCGGGGAGCTGTTTTTT

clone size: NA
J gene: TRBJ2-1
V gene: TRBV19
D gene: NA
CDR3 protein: CASTPSRAAPGYEQFF
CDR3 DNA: TGTGCCAGTACCCCAAGCAGAGCGGCCCCGGGGTATGAGCAGTTCTTC

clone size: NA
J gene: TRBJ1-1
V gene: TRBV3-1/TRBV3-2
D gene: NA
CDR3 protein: CASSQESNRGAPNTEAFF
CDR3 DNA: TGTGCCAGCAGCCAAGAAAGCAACCGGGGGGCGCCCAACACTGAAGCTTTCTTT

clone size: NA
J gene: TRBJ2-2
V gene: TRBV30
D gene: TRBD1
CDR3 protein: CAWQQGVNTGELFF
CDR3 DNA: TGTGCCTGGCAACAGGGGGTGAACACCGGGGAGCTGTTTTTT

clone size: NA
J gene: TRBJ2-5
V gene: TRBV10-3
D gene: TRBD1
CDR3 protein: CASRPGTGTETQYF
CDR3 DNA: TGTGCCAGCCGTCCCGGGACAGGGACAGAGACCCAGTACTTC

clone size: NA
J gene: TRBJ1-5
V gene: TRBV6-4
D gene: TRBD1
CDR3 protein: CASSDPTGLNQPQHF
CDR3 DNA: TGTGCCAGCAGTGACCCGACAGGGCTGAATCAGCCCCAGCATTTT

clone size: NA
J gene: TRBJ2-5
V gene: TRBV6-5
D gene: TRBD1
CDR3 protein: CASSSDRGGGETQYF
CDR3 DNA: TGTGCCAGCAGCTCGGACAGGGGAGGAGGCGAGACCCAGTACTTC

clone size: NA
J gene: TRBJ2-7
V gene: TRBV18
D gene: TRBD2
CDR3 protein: CASSPSGGARSYEQYF
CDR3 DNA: TGTGCCAGCTCTCCTAGCGGGGGCGCCCGCTCCTACGAGCAGTACTTC

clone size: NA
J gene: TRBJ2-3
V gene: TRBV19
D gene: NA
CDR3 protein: CASSMIWGTPRDGTQYF
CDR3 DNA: TGTGCCAGTAGTATGATTTGGGGGACACCCAGGGACGGTACGCAGTATTTT

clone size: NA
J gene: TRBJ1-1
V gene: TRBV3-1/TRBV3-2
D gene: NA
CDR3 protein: CASSHSGEAFF
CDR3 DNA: TGTGCCAGCAGCCACTCAGGAGAAGCTTTCTTT

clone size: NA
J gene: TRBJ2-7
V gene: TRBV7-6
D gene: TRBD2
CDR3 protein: CASSASVPSGSTYEQYF
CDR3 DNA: TGTGCCAGCAGCGCCTCGGTGCCTAGCGGGAGTACCTACGAGCAGTACTTC

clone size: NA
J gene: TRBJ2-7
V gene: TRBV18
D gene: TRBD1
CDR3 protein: CASSSGQTHSEQYF
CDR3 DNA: TGTGCCAGCTCATCGGGACAGACGCACTCGGAGCAGTACTTC

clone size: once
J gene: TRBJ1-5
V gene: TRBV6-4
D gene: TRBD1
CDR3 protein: CASSDSISTGGGGNQPQHF
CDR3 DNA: TGTGCCAGCAGTGACTCCATTTCAACAGGGGGCGGTGGCAATCAGCCCCAGCATTTT

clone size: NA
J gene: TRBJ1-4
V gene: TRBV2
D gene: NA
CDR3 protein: CASSETGSEKLFF
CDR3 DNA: TGTGCCAGCAGTGAAACGGGGAGTGAAAAACTGTTTTTT

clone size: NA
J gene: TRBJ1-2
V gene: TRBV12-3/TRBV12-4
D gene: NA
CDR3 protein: CASSLGRHYGYTF
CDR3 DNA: TGTGCCAGCAGTTTGGGCAGACACTATGGCTACACCTTC

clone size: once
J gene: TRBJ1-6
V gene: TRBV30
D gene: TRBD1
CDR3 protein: CAVMGTVNSPLHF
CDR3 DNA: TGTGCCGTCATGGGGACAGTTAATTCACCCCTCCACTTT

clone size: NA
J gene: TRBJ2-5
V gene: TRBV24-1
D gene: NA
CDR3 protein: CATSDPRTGQGGLGETQYF
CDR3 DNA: TGTGCCACCAGTGACCCTCGCACAGGGCAGGGCGGCCTCGGGGAGACCCAGTACTTC

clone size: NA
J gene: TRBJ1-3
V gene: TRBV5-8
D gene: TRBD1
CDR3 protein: CASSQPGQGVPGNTIYF
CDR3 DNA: TGTGCCAGCAGCCAACCGGGACAGGGGGTACCTGGAAACACCATATATTTT

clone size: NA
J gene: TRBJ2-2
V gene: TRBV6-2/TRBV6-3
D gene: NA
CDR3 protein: CASSYGPNTGELFF
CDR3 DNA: TGTGCCAGCAGTTACGGCCCCAACACCGGGGAGCTGTTTTTT

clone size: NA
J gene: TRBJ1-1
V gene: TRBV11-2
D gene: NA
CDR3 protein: CASSLDRTTEAFF
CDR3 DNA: TGTGCCAGCAGTCTCGACAGGACAACTGAAGCTTTCTTT